Each of the 29 T cell receptor beta chains below was sequenced from the same sample in a study of shared clonotypes between healthy human individuals. Clones were sequenced by immunoSEQ multiplex PCR, and TCRdb holds only the in-frame ones, with some missing. Here the sample spans some 510,000 clones, more than 65% being singletons. Material for sequencing was PBMCs. The receptors shown here come from a woman between 40 and 50 years old in good health. Some clones in this sample may be carry-over from other donors' samples.

The chain combines TRBV28 with TRBJ2-7; a possible D gene is TRBD2 (5 bases). The V and J ends lost 7 bases and 4 bases respectively, with 14 bases between them. Germline V CDR1 and CDR2: MDHEN, SYDVKM. The CDR3 is 13 amino acids. The CDR3 region has the DNA TGTGCCAGCACGAGCGGCGGGTTATACGAGCAGTACTTC. Protein product: CASTSGGLYEQYF.

The J gene is TRBJ2-7, the V gene TRBV6-1; 13 bases fit TRBD2. Germline values: CDR1 MNHNS, CDR2 SASEGT. The V and J ends lost 7 bases and 2 bases, in that order; junction bases with no gene match: 5. CDR3 length equals 15 residues. The CDR3, as DNA: TGTGCCAGCACAAGACTAGCGGGAGGAACCTACGAGCAGTACTTC. This sequence encodes CASTRLAGGTYEQYF.

The chain joins TRBV7-6 to TRBJ1-1; 7 nucleotides match TRBD1. CDR3 size: 16 residues. Germline V gene data show CDR1 as SGHVS and CDR2 as FNYEAQ. Unmatched junction bases numbered 10, after V lost 5 bases and J lost 1 base. The CDR3 sequence: CASSPALQGSNTEAFF. For the CDR3, the DNA is TGTGCCAGCAGCCCCGCCTTACAGGGGTCGAACACTGAAGCTTTCTTT. Complete variable domain (other parts from reference TRBV7-6 and TRBJ1-1): GAGVSQSPRYKVTKRGQDVALRCDPISGHVSLYWYRQALGQGPEFLTYFNYEAQQDKSGLPNDRFSAERPEGSISTLTIQRTEQRDSAMYRCASSPALQGSNTEAFFGQGTRLTVV.

V usage is TRBV29-1 and J usage is TRBJ2-2; TRBD1 agrees at 8 bases. This CDR3 has 14 residues. The junction had 9 bases not matched to a gene; V was cut back by 7 bases and J by 5 bases. Germline V lookup: CDR1 SQVTM, CDR2 ANQGSEA. For the CDR3, the DNA is TGCAGCGCTACGGGACAGGTGCTAACCGGGGAGCTGTTTTTT. Translating it yields CSATGQVLTGELFF.

The chain uses TRBV2 and TRBJ2-1, with TRBD2 as a possible D gene (6 bases). Trimming left V 3 bases short and J 5 bases short, with 14 bases between. The CDR3 extends over 15 amino acids. CDR1 and CDR2 from the germline V gene are SNHLY and FYNNEI. CDR3 DNA: TGTGCCAGCAGTGACAGGACTAAGAGGAACAATGAGCAGTTCTTC. Protein sequence: CASSDRTKRNNEQFF.

This chain joins TRBV2 and TRBJ2-5; D not certain. The germline V gene has CDR1 SNHLY and CDR2 FYNNEI. This CDR3 comprises 14 residues. Trimming removed 6 bases from V and 2 bases from J, with 13 bases in between. The CDR3 DNA follows: TGTGCCAGCAGCCAAAGTGGCAGACAAGAGACCCAGTACTTC. Translation: CASSQSGRQETQYF.

The V and J genes are TRBV7-2 and TRBJ2-6; a weak D match, TRBD1 (6 bases). This CDR3 region has 15 residues. Trimming took 2 bases from V and 2 from J, leaving 7 bases between them. Looked up from germline, CDR1 is SGHTA and CDR2 is FQGNSA. The DNA for the CDR3 is TGTGCCAGCAGCTTACGACAGGCTGGGGCCAACGTCCTGACTTTC. Protein sequence: CASSLRQAGANVLTF. Drawing the rest from reference TRBV7-2 and TRBJ2-6, the complete variable domain is GAGVSQSPSNKVTEKGKDVELRCDPISGHTALYWYRQSLGQGLEFLIYFQGNSAPDKSGLPSDRFSAERTGGSVSTLTIQRTQQEDSAVYLCASSLRQAGANVLTFGAGSRLTVL.

This chain joins TRBV7-2 and TRBJ2-1; 15 nucleotides align to TRBD2. Germline loops: CDR1 SGHTA, CDR2 FQGNSA. The CDR3 totals 15 residues. Trimming cost V 6 bases and J 8 bases; bases outside gene matches: 5. CDR3 loop: CASREGLAGGDEQFF. For the CDR3, the DNA is TGTGCCAGCAGGGAGGGACTAGCGGGAGGCGATGAGCAGTTCTTC.

The chain has TRBV4-1 and TRBJ2-5; D gene unclear. V was shortened by 1 base and J by 4 bases, with 10 bases between the two germline ends. CDR1 is MGHRA and CDR2 is YSYEKL in the germline V gene. The CDR3 contains 14 residues. CDR3: CASSQVVLVETQYF. The CDR3 bases are TGCGCCAGCAGCCAAGTTGTCTTGGTAGAGACCCAGTACTTC.

The CDR3 nucleotides are TGTGCCAGCAGTGAGACAGGGTACAATGAGCAGTTCTTC. The encoded protein is CASSETGYNEQFF. V is TRBV6-4 and J is TRBJ2-1; 7 bases fit TRBD1. Germline V gives CDR1 MRHNA, CDR2 SNTAGT. Trimming removed 3 bases from V and 4 bases from J; junction bases left unmatched: 0. The CDR3 has 13 amino acids.

The CDR3 bases are TGTGCCAGCAGCCTTCAGGCGGCGTATTACCCAGGGTCCTACAATGAGCAGTTCTTC. Translating it yields CASSLQAAYYPGSYNEQFF. The gene calls are TRBV4-2 and TRBJ2-1; tentatively, D is TRBD1 (5 bases). Trimming cost V 4 bases and J 1 base, with 23 bases left between them. The CDR3 runs 19 residues. Per germline, CDR1 LGHNA and CDR2 YNFKEQ.

The V call is TRBV7-3, the J call TRBJ2-3, with a possible D match to TRBD2 (6 bases). V dropped 8 bases and J dropped 0 bases, with 9 bases sitting between them. Germline values: CDR1 SGHTA, CDR2 FQGTGA. The CDR3 is made up of 13 amino acids. This chain's CDR3 is CASSGESTDTQYF. CDR3 nucleotide sequence: TGTGCCAGCTCGGGGGAGAGCACAGATACGCAGTATTTT.

This clone is a singleton in its sample. The rearrangement links TRBV28 to TRBJ2-1, with TRBD1 as a possible D gene (5 bases). The CDR3 sequence is 15 residues long. Germline V gene sequence: CDR1 MDHEN, CDR2 SYDVKM. Deletions cut 6 bases from V and 6 bases from J, with 18 bases between. The CDR3 bases are TGTGCCAGCAGCCGGGCCGGTCTTCAGGGCAATGAGCAGTTCTTC. As protein: CASSRAGLQGNEQFF.

This chain connects TRBV29-1 to TRBJ1-2; 7 positions agree with TRBD1. Trimming removed 4 bases from V and 2 bases from J; junction bases left unmatched: 4. The CDR3 contains 13 residues. Germline assignment: CDR1 SQVTM and CDR2 ANQGSEA. The CDR3, as DNA: TGCAGCGTTGGCAGACAGGGCAACTATGGCTACACCTTC. The encoded protein is CSVGRQGNYGYTF.

The rearrangement joins TRBV6-6 to TRBJ1-5, with D unresolved. This CDR3 is 15 amino acids long. Germline CDR1 is MNHNY and CDR2 is SVGAGI (reference sequence). Trimming removed 5 bases at V and 0 bases at J, with 11 bases between. CDR3 sequence reads: CASSSTQRSNQPQHF. The CDR3, as DNA: TGTGCCAGCAGTAGTACCCAACGTAGCAATCAGCCCCAGCATTTT.

The chain uses TRBV11-2 and TRBJ2-1; 9 positions agree with TRBD2. The V segment lost 5 bases and the J segment 9 bases; nucleotides outside the gene matches: 11. Germline V gene lookup returns CDR1 SGHAT and CDR2 FQNNGV. This CDR3 has 15 residues. CDR3 loop: CASSIGVAGAAEQFF. The CDR3 DNA reads as TGTGCCAGCAGCATAGGGGTAGCGGGAGCTGCTGAGCAGTTCTTC.

This chain uses TRBV27 with TRBJ2-7; TRBD2 matches 8 bases. Germline V CDR1 and CDR2: MNHEY, SMNVEV (reference sequence). The junction had 14 bases not matched to a gene; V was cut back by 4 bases and J by 3 bases. This CDR3 is built from 17 residues. CDR3 in amino acids: CASSSYVGAGGFYEQYF. CDR3 in DNA: TGTGCCAGCAGTTCCTACGTCGGGGCGGGAGGTTTCTACGAGCAGTACTTC.

Comments on this clone: The sample has other DNA sequences that encode this CDR3 too. The chain couples TRBV28 to TRBJ1-5, with 9 bases aligning to TRBD1. The CDR3 is 16 amino acids. CDR1 MDHEN and CDR2 SYDVKM come from the germline V gene. V lost 5 bases and J lost 3; bases outside the gene matches: 8. The CDR3 spells CASSLGQGSFNQPQHF. CDR3 coding DNA: TGTGCCAGCAGTCTCGGACAGGGGAGTTTCAATCAGCCCCAGCATTTT.

The chain employs TRBV11-3 and TRBJ2-1, with D perhaps matching TRBD1 (5 bases). The V gene's germline CDR1 is SGHNT and CDR2 YENEEA. The V end lost 3 bases, the J end lost 6 bases, and 9 bases lay between the germline ends. CDR3 length: 13 residues. CDR3 DNA sequence: TGTGCCAGCAGCTTGGGGCGAGTCAATGAGCAGTTCTTC. Translating it yields CASSLGRVNEQFF.

This clone was found a few times. The chain combines TRBV18 with TRBJ2-3, with D unresolved. The V and J ends lost 2 bases and 6 bases respectively, with 9 bases between them. CDR1 KGHSH and CDR2 LQKENI come from the germline V gene. The CDR3 sequence is 13 residues long. In DNA form, the CDR3 reads TGTGCCAGCTCACCAGGCAGGTGGGATACGCAGTATTTT. As protein: CASSPGRWDTQYF.

Points on this clone: Different DNA sequences within this sample yield the same CDR3. V is TRBV6-5 and J is TRBJ1-1; no firm D call. Trimming took off 6 bases at V and 2 bases at J, with 4 bases between the two ends. This CDR3 region has 11 residues. CDR1 is MNHEY, CDR2 SVGAGI, per germline. The chain's CDR3 is CASRTNTEAFF. The CDR3 DNA is TGTGCCAGCAGGACTAACACTGAAGCTTTCTTT.

The CDR3 spells CASSADRSPRNEQFF. In nucleotides, the CDR3 is TGCGCCAGCAGCGCCGACAGGAGTCCTAGGAATGAGCAGTTCTTC. The V and J genes are TRBV5-1 and TRBJ2-1; a possible D gene is TRBD1 (6 bases). This CDR3 contains 15 residues. V shed 4 bases and J shed 7 bases, with 18 bases lying between them. Germline CDR1 and CDR2: SGHRS and YFSETQ.

By frequency in the sample, this clone is medium-sized. The CDR3 protein is CASSKETGSREAFF. CDR3 in DNA: TGTGCCAGCAGTAAAGAAACAGGGAGTAGGGAAGCTTTCTTT. V gene TRBV2 combines with J gene TRBJ1-1; D may be TRBD1 (6 bases). Trimming removed 5 bases from V and 8 bases from J, with 18 bases in between. There are 14 residues in the CDR3. CDR1 and CDR2 (germline): SNHLY, FYNNEI.

The chain uses TRBV30 and TRBJ1-2, with 8 bases lining up with TRBD1. The germline V gene encodes CDR1 GTSNPN and CDR2 SVGIG (reference sequence). The junction had 10 bases not matched to a gene; V was cut back by 3 bases and J by 7 bases. The CDR3 extends over 14 amino acids. As DNA, the CDR3 is TGTGCCTGGAGGGCAGGGGGCCGGGGTTTTGGCTACACCTTC. Translation gives CAWRAGGRGFGYTF.

The V and J genes are TRBV28 and TRBJ1-2; 11 bases are shared with TRBD1. With V trimmed by 8 bases and J by 7 bases, 6 bases remained unmatched. This CDR3 spans 13 amino acids. The germline V gene encodes CDR1 MDHEN and CDR2 SYDVKM. CDR3 region: CASLSGTGGGYTF. The CDR3, as DNA: TGTGCCAGCCTTTCCGGGACAGGGGGTGGCTACACCTTC.

The chain is built from TRBV6-5 and TRBJ2-3, with D perhaps TRBD1 (5 bases). Germline lookup yields CDR1 MNHEY and CDR2 SVGAGI. CDR3 size: 14 residues. The germline V and J ends were trimmed by 8 bases and 3 bases, with 15 bases remaining between them. The DNA for the CDR3 is TGTGCCAGCGCTAGGGGATCAGGGACAGATACGCAGTATTTT. Translated: CASARGSGTDTQYF.

The chain joins TRBV4-3 to TRBJ2-2, with 8 bases matching TRBD1. CDR1 is LGHNA and CDR2 is YSLEER in the germline V gene. The V gene end was trimmed by 0 bases and the J gene end by 5 bases; junction bases not matched to a gene: 8. This CDR3 has 17 amino acids. The CDR3 spells CASSQDLQGAWTGELFF. CDR3 in DNA: TGCGCCAGCAGCCAAGATCTTCAGGGGGCCTGGACCGGGGAGCTGTTTTTT.

The genes are TRBV9 and TRBJ1-4, with 10 bases identical to TRBD1. J lost 7 bases, V lost 0 bases, and 6 bases had no gene match. This CDR3 region has 16 residues. Germline V lookup: CDR1 SGDLS, CDR2 YYNGEE. CDR3 region: CASSVASTGGVEKLFF. The DNA for the CDR3 is TGTGCCAGCAGCGTAGCTTCGACAGGGGGCGTTGAAAAACTGTTTTTT.

This chain connects TRBV18 to TRBJ1-2; no definite D call. V was pared by 2 bases and J by 3 bases, with 13 bases between. This CDR3 has 15 residues. Per the germline V gene, CDR1 is KGHSH and CDR2 is LQKENI. The CDR3 spells CASSPRAGLDYGYTF. DNA for the CDR3: TGTGCCAGCTCACCAAGGGCAGGCTTGGACTATGGCTACACCTTC.